Listed below are T cell receptor beta chains from one sample, sequenced in a study of human T cells and chemical hapten exposure. MiXCR was run by TCRdb on the RACE reads, yielding one entry per CDR3 protein. The table includes some 44,000 distinct CDR3 sequences, around 9.3% detected once. The material sequenced was whole blood, taken in connection with sensitization to the hapten diphenylcyclopropenone (DPC). Receptors originate from a woman aged 35 to 49 with alopecia areata. Some clones in this sample may be carry-over from other donors' samples. CDR3s include the opening cysteine and the closing phenylalanine or tryptophan. D genes are given only for firm matches. For some rows the clone size is stated as once, few or many, or as a class when expanded; others skip it.

j_call: TRBJ1-1
v_call: TRBV12-2
clone_size: once
d_call: -
cdr3_nt: TGTGCAAGTCGCCCGGGGGGGAAGACTGAAGCTTTCTTT
cdr3_aa: CASRPGGKTEAFF

j_call: TRBJ2-5
v_call: TRBV6-2/TRBV6-3
clone_size: many
d_call: -
cdr3_nt: TGTGCCAGCAGTTACCGCCGGTCAGGGAGCTATGTGGAGACCCAGTACTTC
cdr3_aa: CASSYRRSGSYVETQYF

j_call: TRBJ1-1
v_call: TRBV6-5
clone_size: many
d_call: -
cdr3_nt: TGTGCCAGCAGTTATGGGGACATGAACACTGAAGCTTTCTTT
cdr3_aa: CASSYGDMNTEAFF

j_call: TRBJ1-6
v_call: TRBV4-2
clone_size: many
d_call: -
cdr3_nt: TGTGCCAGCAGCCAGTCGGAGAATTCACCCCTCCACTTT
cdr3_aa: CASSQSENSPLHF

j_call: TRBJ2-4
v_call: TRBV7-2
clone_size: many
d_call: TRBD1
cdr3_nt: TGTGCCAGCAGCTTAGCCCCTACAGGGGGCAGGGACATTCAGTACTTC
cdr3_aa: CASSLAPTGGRDIQYF

j_call: TRBJ2-1
v_call: TRBV12-3/TRBV12-4
clone_size: -
d_call: TRBD2
cdr3_nt: TGTGCCAAACCATTGCGCCGGGGACTAGTCCGGAACACTGCAGATGAGCAGTTCTTC
cdr3_aa: CAKPLRRGLVRNTADEQFF

j_call: TRBJ2-5
v_call: TRBV9
clone_size: few
d_call: -
cdr3_nt: TGTGCCAGCAGCATTTCAACTCGGGGGATAACTCAAGAGACCCAGTACTTC
cdr3_aa: CASSISTRGITQETQYF

j_call: TRBJ2-2
v_call: TRBV6-2/TRBV6-3
clone_size: many
d_call: -
cdr3_nt: TGTGCCAGCAGTCCAGGAGAGGTCGGGGAGCTGTTTTTT
cdr3_aa: CASSPGEVGELFF

j_call: TRBJ1-2
v_call: TRBV20-1
clone_size: many
d_call: -
cdr3_nt: TGCAGTGTCCCTCCCTTGTTGGGCTACACCTTC
cdr3_aa: CSVPPLLGYTF

j_call: TRBJ1-1
v_call: TRBV6-6
clone_size: many
d_call: -
cdr3_nt: TGTGCCAGCAGTGGAGGAAAGCAGAACACTGAAGCTTTCTTT
cdr3_aa: CASSGGKQNTEAFF

j_call: TRBJ2-7
v_call: TRBV9
clone_size: -
d_call: -
cdr3_nt: TGTGCCAGCAGCGGCCGGGACACTCTCTACGAGCAGTACTTC
cdr3_aa: CASSGRDTLYEQYF

j_call: TRBJ1-6
v_call: TRBV9
clone_size: many
d_call: TRBD1
cdr3_nt: TGTGCCAGCAGCGTAGAACGAACCGGGACAGCCAATTCACCCCTCCACTTT
cdr3_aa: CASSVERTGTANSPLHF

j_call: TRBJ2-3
v_call: TRBV6-4
clone_size: many
d_call: -
cdr3_nt: TGTGCCAGCAGTGACGGGGGCGGGGACACAGATACGCAGTATTTT
cdr3_aa: CASSDGGGDTDTQYF

j_call: TRBJ1-5
v_call: TRBV7-2
clone_size: many
d_call: -
cdr3_nt: TGTGCCAGCAGCTTTAAGGGAGGCAATCAGCCCCAGCATTTT
cdr3_aa: CASSFKGGNQPQHF

j_call: TRBJ2-3
v_call: TRBV14
clone_size: few
d_call: TRBD2
cdr3_nt: TGTGCCAGCAGCTACGGACTAGCGGGGGGCACAGATACGCAGTATTTT
cdr3_aa: CASSYGLAGGTDTQYF

j_call: TRBJ2-3
v_call: TRBV29-1
clone_size: few
d_call: -
cdr3_nt: TGCAGCGTTGCCGGGATAGAGGGGGATACGCAGTATTTT
cdr3_aa: CSVAGIEGDTQYF

j_call: TRBJ2-7
v_call: TRBV7-2
clone_size: -
d_call: -
cdr3_nt: TGTGCCAGTACTGTGGGCAGCTCCTACGAGCAGTACTTC
cdr3_aa: CASTVGSSYEQYF

j_call: TRBJ1-2
v_call: TRBV7-2
clone_size: many
d_call: -
cdr3_nt: TGTGCCAGCAGCTTATCGTCAGACCGTTACTATGGCTACACCTTC
cdr3_aa: CASSLSSDRYYGYTF

j_call: TRBJ1-6
v_call: TRBV12-3/TRBV12-4
clone_size: many
d_call: -
cdr3_nt: TGTGCCAGCAGGCCCCGGACAGATAATTCACCCCTCCACTTT
cdr3_aa: CASRPRTDNSPLHF

j_call: TRBJ2-1
v_call: TRBV7-6
clone_size: many
d_call: -
cdr3_nt: TGTGCCAGCAGCTTCCCCCCGGCGCAGTTCTTC
cdr3_aa: CASSFPPAQFF

j_call: TRBJ1-1
v_call: TRBV12-5
clone_size: many
d_call: -
cdr3_nt: TGTGCTAGTGCCGTCGGGGGAAGGACTGAAGCTTTCTTT
cdr3_aa: CASAVGGRTEAFF

j_call: TRBJ2-1
v_call: TRBV2
clone_size: many
d_call: -
cdr3_nt: TGTGCCAGCAGCGTACGTGGGGGCCGATACAATGAGCAGTTCTTC
cdr3_aa: CASSVRGGRYNEQFF

j_call: TRBJ1-2
v_call: TRBV29-1
clone_size: many
d_call: TRBD1
cdr3_nt: TGCAGCGGCGGACAGGGCGGTGATCGCTACACCTTC
cdr3_aa: CSGGQGGDRYTF

j_call: TRBJ2-7
v_call: TRBV13
clone_size: many
d_call: -
cdr3_nt: TGTGCCAGCAGCTTAGGGGGCAGGGGCCGGTCGTACGAGCAGTACTTC
cdr3_aa: CASSLGGRGRSYEQYF

j_call: TRBJ2-1
v_call: TRBV12-3/TRBV12-4
clone_size: many
d_call: TRBD1
cdr3_nt: TGTGCCAGCAGTTCCGACCGGGACAGGGACAGTGAGCAGTTCTTC
cdr3_aa: CASSSDRDRDSEQFF

j_call: TRBJ2-3
v_call: TRBV20-1
clone_size: many
d_call: TRBD2
cdr3_nt: TGCAGTGCTATGACCGGGACTAGCGAGACAGATACGCAGTATTTT
cdr3_aa: CSAMTGTSETDTQYF

j_call: TRBJ2-1
v_call: TRBV4-3
clone_size: many
d_call: -
cdr3_nt: TGCGCCAGCAGCCAAGTTGGGGCAGGGCCCCTAAATGAGCAGTTCTTC
cdr3_aa: CASSQVGAGPLNEQFF

j_call: TRBJ1-5
v_call: TRBV5-3
clone_size: -
d_call: -
cdr3_nt: TGTGCCAGAAGCCCGATTGAGGAAAAATATAGCAATCAGCCCCAGCATTTT
cdr3_aa: CARSPIEEKYSNQPQHF

j_call: TRBJ1-3
v_call: TRBV20-1
clone_size: few
d_call: -
cdr3_nt: TGCAGTGCTAGAAGGGGGGCTGGAAACACCATATATTTT
cdr3_aa: CSARRGAGNTIYF

j_call: TRBJ2-3
v_call: TRBV6-6
clone_size: -
d_call: TRBD2
cdr3_nt: TGTGCCAGCAGTCTCGGGACTAGCCGAACAGATACGCAGTATTTT
cdr3_aa: CASSLGTSRTDTQYF

j_call: TRBJ2-7
v_call: TRBV20-1
clone_size: -
d_call: -
cdr3_nt: TGCAGTGCTAGGGCAGTCTCCTACGAGCAGTACTTC
cdr3_aa: CSARAVSYEQYF

j_call: TRBJ2-3
v_call: TRBV5-1
clone_size: many
d_call: TRBD2
cdr3_nt: TGCGCCAGCAGTAGCGGGGTAACCTCAGAAAACACAGATACGCAGTATTTT
cdr3_aa: CASSSGVTSENTDTQYF

j_call: TRBJ2-7
v_call: TRBV28
clone_size: -
d_call: -
cdr3_nt: TGTGCCAGCAGTTTAGGACAGATCTACGAGCAGTACTTC
cdr3_aa: CASSLGQIYEQYF

j_call: TRBJ1-1
v_call: TRBV28
clone_size: many
d_call: -
cdr3_nt: TGTGCCAGCGCCCATAAAGAAGCTTTCTTT
cdr3_aa: CASAHKEAFF

j_call: TRBJ1-1
v_call: TRBV18
clone_size: many
d_call: TRBD1
cdr3_nt: TGTGCCAGCTCCCTCGACAGGGGGCTAGGGGACACTGAAGCTTTCTTT
cdr3_aa: CASSLDRGLGDTEAFF

j_call: TRBJ2-3
v_call: TRBV9
clone_size: many
d_call: -
cdr3_nt: TGTGCCAGCAGCGCCAGAGATCCTGATACGCAGTATTTT
cdr3_aa: CASSARDPDTQYF

j_call: TRBJ2-2
v_call: TRBV7-6
clone_size: many
d_call: -
cdr3_nt: TGTGCCAGCAGCTTGAGGGCCCTATACAGCACCGGGGAGCTGTTTTTT
cdr3_aa: CASSLRALYSTGELFF

j_call: TRBJ2-1
v_call: TRBV20-1
clone_size: -
d_call: -
cdr3_nt: TGCAGTGCTAGAGATGAGCGATTCAATGAGCAGTTCTTC
cdr3_aa: CSARDERFNEQFF

j_call: TRBJ1-2
v_call: TRBV25-1
clone_size: many
d_call: TRBD1
cdr3_nt: TGTGCCAGCAGGGGACAGGGCGGGTCTGGCTACACCTTC
cdr3_aa: CASRGQGGSGYTF

j_call: TRBJ2-7
v_call: TRBV7-9
clone_size: many
d_call: -
cdr3_nt: TGTGCCAGCAGCTTAGGGTCAGTCCATCCTTACGAGCAGTACTTC
cdr3_aa: CASSLGSVHPYEQYF

j_call: TRBJ2-1
v_call: TRBV7-2
clone_size: many
d_call: TRBD2
cdr3_nt: TGTGCCAGCAGCTTAGCGGCGGGGGGCACCCCCTACAATGAGCAGTTCTTC
cdr3_aa: CASSLAAGGTPYNEQFF

j_call: TRBJ2-1
v_call: TRBV7-8
clone_size: many
d_call: TRBD2
cdr3_nt: TGTGCCAGCGGACTAGCGGGGACCAATGAGCAGTTCTTC
cdr3_aa: CASGLAGTNEQFF

j_call: TRBJ2-7
v_call: TRBV4-3
clone_size: medium-sized
d_call: TRBD1
cdr3_nt: TGCGCCAGCAGCCAGGGACAGCACTACGAGCAGTACTTC
cdr3_aa: CASSQGQHYEQYF

j_call: TRBJ2-1
v_call: TRBV12-5
clone_size: many
d_call: TRBD2
cdr3_nt: TGTGCTAGTGCCCCAGCGTCACTAGCGGGGGGTTCCTACAATGAGCAGTTCTTC
cdr3_aa: CASAPASLAGGSYNEQFF

j_call: TRBJ2-2
v_call: TRBV6-6
clone_size: -
d_call: -
cdr3_nt: TGTGCCAGCAGTTACAGGGATACCGGGGAGCTGTTTTTT
cdr3_aa: CASSYRDTGELFF

j_call: TRBJ2-3
v_call: TRBV20-1
clone_size: -
d_call: -
cdr3_nt: TGCAGTGCTTCAAACACAGATACGCAGTATTTT
cdr3_aa: CSASNTDTQYF

j_call: TRBJ2-7
v_call: TRBV28
clone_size: few
d_call: TRBD2
cdr3_nt: TGTGCCAGCACCCTGGGGATTAGCGGGGGGGCCAGTACTACCCGCTACGAGCAGTACTTC
cdr3_aa: CASTLGISGGASTTRYEQYF

j_call: TRBJ1-1
v_call: TRBV9
clone_size: many
d_call: -
cdr3_nt: TGTGCCAGCAGCGTAGTCGCCCCCGACACTGAAGCTTTCTTT
cdr3_aa: CASSVVAPDTEAFF

j_call: TRBJ1-3
v_call: TRBV21-1
clone_size: few
d_call: -
cdr3_nt: TGTGCCACTTCGACATCGCGGAGTCACACCATATATTTT
cdr3_aa: CATSTSRSHTIYF